A selection of T cell receptor beta chains follows, all from one sample in a study of Graves' ophthalmopathy and Graves' hyperthyroidism. One entry per CDR3 protein, called by TCRdb with MiXCR from the multiplex PCR reads. Of hundreds of thousands of distinct CDR3 sequences listed, under 50% are singletons. Sequencing was performed on peripheral blood. The receptor set was obtained from an adult man with Graves' ophthalmopathy. Both conserved end residues are part of each CDR3. Each record gives: D gene, V gene, clone size, J gene, CDR3 protein, CDR3 DNA. D genes are given only for firm matches. Clone size is not always given. Where it is, it says once, few, many or a class for expanded clones.

>TRBD2|TRBV4-3|.|TRBJ2-5
CASSQSTRTSGGETQYF
TGCGCCAGCAGCCAAAGTACTCGGACTAGCGGGGGGGAGACCCAGTACTTC
>.|TRBV30|.|TRBJ1-1
CAWSVGSSGEAFF
TGTGCCTGGAGTGTAGGTAGTTCGGGGGAAGCTTTCTTT
>.|TRBV15|.|TRBJ1-1
CATSICSAGDREAFF
.
>.|TRBV12-3/TRBV12-4|few|TRBJ2-7
CASSLVQGGTYEQYF
TGTGCCAGCAGTTTAGTCCAGGGGGGGACCTACGAGCAGTACTTC
>.|TRBV5-1|many|TRBJ2-2
CASSLPWTGELFF
TGCGCCAGCAGCTTGCCCTGGACCGGGGAGCTGTTTTTT
>.|TRBV2|many|TRBJ1-2
CASRGRGYTF
TGTGCCAGCAGGGGACGTGGCTACACCTTC
>.|TRBV29-1|.|TRBJ2-6
CSVHGTEAF
TGCAGCGTTCACGGGACTGAAGCTTTC
>.|TRBV3-1|many|TRBJ1-1
CASSLDATGMNTEAFF
TGTGCCAGCAGCCTTGACGCGACAGGTATGAACACTGAAGCTTTCTTT
>.|TRBV25-1|many|TRBJ1-1
CASSGTGTNTEAFF
TGTGCCAGCAGTGGAACAGGGACGAACACTGAAGCTTTCTTT
>TRBD1|TRBV9|.|TRBJ1-6
CASSKQGASQPLHF
TGTGCCAGCAGCAAACAGGGGGCGAGTCAGCCCCTCCACTTT
>.|TRBV29-1|many|TRBJ2-5
CSVQGRPETQYF
TGCAGCGTTCAAGGACGCCCGGAGACCCAGTACTTC
>.|TRBV7-8|many|TRBJ2-2
CASSFRGIGELFF
TGTGCCAGCAGCTTTAGAGGGATCGGGGAGCTGTTTTTT
>TRBD1|TRBV10-1|many|TRBJ1-4
CASIKRQGVKDEKLFF
TGCGCCAGCATCAAGAGACAGGGGGTTAAAGATGAAAAACTGTTTTTT
>.|TRBV12-3/TRBV12-4|.|TRBJ2-5
CASSNGGDTQYF
TGTGCCAGCAGTAACGGGGGAGATACGCAGTACTTC
>.|TRBV11-1|.|TRBJ1-2
CASSFYICSALGGDGYGYTF
.
>.|TRBV9|few|TRBJ2-2
CASSVEGEGRTGELFF
TGTGCCAGCAGCGTAGAGGGGGAGGGCCGCACCGGGGAGCTGTTTTTT
>TRBD1|TRBV7-2|once|TRBJ1-5
CASSKGTEYQPQHF
TGTGCCAGCAGCAAGGGGACAGAGTATCAGCCCCAGCATTTT
>.|TRBV15|once|TRBJ2-7
CATSSPQESSYEQYF
TGTGCCACCAGCAGCCCGCAGGAGAGCTCCTACGAGCAGTACTTC
>TRBD1|TRBV24-1|many|TRBJ1-4
CAVKGAANEKLFF
TGTGCCGTCAAGGGGGCAGCTAATGAAAAACTGTTTTTT
>.|TRBV7-6|many|TRBJ2-2
CASIGYAGELFF
TGTGCCAGCATCGGGTACGCCGGGGAGCTGTTTTTT
>.|TRBV7-9|.|TRBJ1-1
CASSQYPDVRDTEAFF
TGTGCCAGCAGCCAGTACCCGGACGTCAGGGACACTGAAGCTTTCTTT
>.|TRBV9|many|TRBJ1-1
CASSAGSSEAFF
TGTGCCAGCAGCGCAGGGTCTTCTGAAGCTTTCTTT
>TRBD1|TRBV20-1|.|TRBJ1-2
CSARDRGFGYTF
TGCAGTGCTCGGGACAGGGGCTTTGGCTACACCTTC
>.|TRBV20-1|many|TRBJ1-5
CSARGQGLGSPQHF
TGCAGTGCGAGGGGTCAGGGTCTGGGGTCACCCCAGCATTTT
>.|TRBV29-1|.|TRBJ2-5
CSSAGFQETQYF
TGCAGCTCCGCGGGGTTCCAAGAGACCCAGTACTTC
>.|TRBV10-3|.|TRBJ2-5
CAISVGTGVQETQYF
TGTGCCATCAGTGTCGGGACGGGGGTGCAAGAGACCCAGTACTTC
>.|TRBV25-1|.|TRBJ1-4
CASSVTGQINEKLFF
TGTGCCAGCAGTGTAACGGGACAAATAAATGAAAAACTGTTTTTT
>.|TRBV19|.|TRBJ2-5
CAWASWTDQETQYF
TGTGCCTGGGCCTCCTGGACGGACCAAGAGACCCAGTACTTC
>.|TRBV5-1|.|TRBJ2-7
CASSVNPQGGEQYF
TGCGCCAGCAGCGTAAACCCGCAGGGTGGCGAGCAGTACTTC
>.|TRBV25-1|.|TRBJ1-1
CASQVSTEAFF
TGTGCCAGCCAAGTAAGCACTGAAGCTTTCTTT
>TRBD1|TRBV10-3|.|TRBJ1-2
CAIAPGDRLYGYTF
TGTGCCATCGCCCCGGGGGACAGACTCTATGGCTACACCTTC
>.|TRBV4-2|few|TRBJ2-2
CASSQALGGGGELFF
TGTGCCAGCAGCCAAGCCCTAGGTGGGGGCGGGGAGCTGTTTTTT
>TRBD2|TRBV29-1|.|TRBJ2-5
CSVGRQLAGGVVTQYF
TGCAGCGTTGGACGACAACTAGCGGGAGGCGTTGTGACCCAGTACTTC
>TRBD1|TRBV10-3|few|TRBJ1-2
CASRGLQGPHNYGYTF
TGTGCCAGCAGGGGCTTACAGGGGCCTCATAACTATGGCTACACCTTC
>.|TRBV12-3/TRBV12-4|many|TRBJ1-3
CASSLMGNSGNTIYF
TGTGCCAGCAGTTTAATGGGGAACTCTGGAAACACCATATATTTT
>.|TRBV10-3|many|TRBJ2-6
CAISEGPGAGANVLTF
TGTGCCATCAGTGAAGGTCCGGGCGCTGGGGCCAACGTCCTGACTTTC
>.|TRBV25-1|.|TRBJ1-2
CASSEYGRAGANYGYTF
TGTGCCAGCAGTGAATACGGGAGGGCCGGGGCTAACTATGGCTACACCTTC
>TRBD1|TRBV19|many|TRBJ2-7
CASSFATGGLLSYEQYF
TGTGCCAGTAGCTTCGCGACAGGGGGTCTTCTCTCCTACGAGCAGTACTTC
>.|TRBV10-3|many|TRBJ2-7
CATLQGKANEQYF
TGTGCCACCCTACAGGGAAAGGCCAACGAGCAGTACTTC
>.|TRBV7-8|many|TRBJ1-1
CASSWEIGTEAFF
TGTGCCAGCAGCTGGGAGATTGGCACTGAAGCTTTCTTT
>TRBD2|TRBV19|.|TRBJ2-2
CASSRRTSMAGELLF
TGTGCCAGTAGTAGAAGGACTAGCATGGCCGGGGAGCTGCTTTTT
>.|TRBV10-3|.|TRBJ2-6
CASTGSGANVLAF
TGTGCCAGCACAGGCTCTGGGGCCAACGTCCTGGCTTTC
>.|TRBV9|few|TRBJ1-2
CASSQEGQGPGYTF
TGTGCCAGCAGCCAAGAGGGGCAAGGACCTGGCTACACCTTC
>.|TRBV12-3/TRBV12-4|.|TRBJ1-1
CASGFQGTNTEAFF
TGTGCCAGCGGTTTTCAGGGGACGAACACTGAAGCTTTCTTT
>.|TRBV25-1|.|TRBJ1-2
CASSSHLVYGYTF
TGTGCCAGCAGCTCGCACCTGGTTTATGGCTACACCTTC
>TRBD1|TRBV12-3/TRBV12-4|many|TRBJ1-1
CASSSETGGTEAFF
TGTGCCAGCAGTAGCGAGACAGGGGGAACTGAAGCTTTCTTT
>TRBD1|TRBV24-1|.|TRBJ2-2
CATSAGTGENGELFF
TGTGCCACCAGTGCTGGGACAGGGGAGAACGGGGAGCTGTTTTTT
>.|TRBV6-5|many|TRBJ1-2
CASSYLDGGDGYTF
TGTGCCAGCAGTTACTTGGACGGTGGGGATGGCTACACCTTC
>TRBD2|TRBV7-9|.|TRBJ2-7
CASSLDLSGSGYEQYF
TGTGCCAGCAGCTTAGATCTTAGCGGGAGCGGCTACGAGCAGTACTTC
>.|TRBV12-3/TRBV12-4|.|TRBJ1-1
CASKPPGAPNTEAFF
TGTGCCAGCAAGCCTCCCGGGGCCCCGAACACTGAAGCTTTCTTT
>.|TRBV24-1|many|TRBJ2-5
CATSESETQYF
TGTGCCACCAGTGAGTCAGAGACCCAGTACTTC
>TRBD1|TRBV5-5|many|TRBJ1-1
CASRHRGVTEAFF
TGTGCCAGCAGACACAGGGGAGTGACTGAAGCTTTCTTT
>TRBD1|TRBV4-1|.|TRBJ1-4
CASSQERDRGEKLFF
TGCGCCAGCAGCCAAGAGCGGGACAGGGGTGAAAAACTGTTTTTT
>TRBD1|TRBV10-3|many|TRBJ1-2
CAISSLGTGEFGYTF
TGTGCCATCAGTTCCCTAGGGACAGGGGAGTTCGGCTACACCTTC